The 29 T cell receptor beta chains in this list originate from one sample, sequenced in a study of T-cell memory formation after mild COVID-19. Each CDR3 protein is one row after TCRdb ran MiXCR on the 5' RACE reads. The data contain about 160,000 distinct CDR3 sequences, roughly 31% of them singletons. Sequences were obtained from PBMCs or a T cell subset sorted from them (not recorded which). All receptors come from an adult woman who had mild COVID-19 (a few samples of this study predate the infection). Cell type and time point are not known.

CDR3 coding DNA: TGTGCCTGGAGTACAGGGGGCCACCTCTATAATTCACCCCTCCACTTT. Its translation: CAWSTGGHLYNSPLHF. The chain joins TRBV30 to TRBJ1-6; 9 bases are a match to TRBD1. Germline assignment: CDR1 GTSNPN and CDR2 SVGIG (reference sequence). The J segment lost 3 bases and the V segment lost 2 bases, leaving 5 bases of the junction unmatched. The CDR3 is made up of 16 amino acids.

This clonotype has only a few counts. The DNA for the CDR3 is TGTGCCAGCAGTCGCTCAGGGGGGAATGAGCAGTTCTTC. Residues: CASSRSGGNEQFF. V is TRBV27 and J is TRBJ2-1; D is possibly TRBD1 (7 bases). The V end lost 5 bases, the J end lost 7 bases, and 12 bases lay between the germline ends. The length of the CDR3 is 13 residues. CDR1 and CDR2 (germline): MNHEY, SMNVEV (reference sequence).

The chain couples TRBV6-1 to TRBJ2-1, with D maybe TRBD1 (5 bases). The CDR3 loop spans 13 amino acids. Germline-derived CDR1 and CDR2 are MNHNS and SASEGT. The V gene lost 0 bases and the J gene lost 12 bases, with 12 bases spanning the gap. The chain's CDR3 is CASSEASRARQFF. CDR3 sequence (DNA): TGTGCCAGCAGTGAAGCTAGCAGGGCGCGGCAGTTCTTC.

This clonotype has only a few counts. V gene TRBV7-9 combines with J gene TRBJ2-7; D uncertain. The CDR3 has 12 amino acids. Germline V gene data show CDR1 as SEHNR and CDR2 as FQNEAQ (reference sequence). V was trimmed by 4 bases and J by 2 bases, leaving 6 bases between them. The CDR3 DNA sequence: TGTGCCAGCAGCTCCCGGACCTACGAGCAGTACTTC. It codes for CASSSRTYEQYF.

This clonotype has more than one count but fewer than ten. This chain connects TRBV20-1 to TRBJ2-1; 10 bases are a match to TRBD2. This CDR3 has 14 residues. V shed 5 bases, J shed 2 bases, and the junction held 3 bases outside the gene matches. Germline values: CDR1 DFQATT, CDR2 SNEGSKA (reference sequence). This CDR3 reads CSAETSGAYNEQFF. The CDR3 region has the DNA TGCAGTGCTGAAACTAGCGGGGCCTACAATGAGCAGTTCTTC.

The gene calls are TRBV6-1 and TRBJ2-1, with TRBD2 matching 15 bases. The V gene's germline CDR1 is MNHNS and CDR2 SASEGT. CDR3 length equals 18 residues. Unmatched junction bases numbered 15, after V lost 7 bases and J lost 8 bases. CDR3 sequence: CASNRRGGLAGGNDEQFF. The CDR3 DNA reads TGTGCCAGCAACCGAAGAGGTGGACTAGCGGGGGGGAACGATGAGCAGTTCTTC.

This clonotype has only a few counts. The V gene is TRBV2, the J gene TRBJ2-5; D is perhaps TRBD1 or TRBD2 (5 bases each). Per germline, CDR1 SNHLY and CDR2 FYNNEI. The CDR3 extends over 14 amino acids. V was pared by 7 bases and J by 3 bases, with 15 bases between. The chain's CDR3 is CASKVGTAKETQYF. CDR3 bases: TGTGCCAGCAAAGTCGGGACGGCGAAAGAGACCCAGTACTTC.

About this clonotype itself: An end of the junction does not agree with germline; a read error may underlie this. V gene TRBV7-7 combines with J gene TRBJ2-5, with D tentatively TRBD1 (6 bases). The CDR3 is made up of 13 amino acids. CDR1 is SSHAT, CDR2 FNYEAQ, per germline (reference sequence). The CDR3 region has the DNA TGTGCTAGCAGCTTTGGCACAGGGGAGACCCAGTACTTC. Its protein product is CASSFGTGETQYF.

This clonotype has just a few counts. The gene calls are TRBV24-1 and TRBJ2-5, with 13 nucleotides matching TRBD2. The ends lost 12 bases at V and 5 bases at J; junction bases unmatched: 17. The CDR3 is 17 amino acids. Germline loops: CDR1 KGHDR, CDR2 SFDVKD. The CDR3, as DNA: TGTGCCGGACGGGACCACACTAGCGGGGGGGCATTGGAGACCCAGTACTTC. Residues: CAGRDHTSGGALETQYF.

The chain recombines TRBV5-5 with TRBJ2-2; possible D gene TRBD2, 5 bases. This CDR3 comprises 15 residues. CDR1 and CDR2 from the germline V gene are SGHKS and YYEKEE (reference sequence). The germline V and J ends were trimmed by 7 bases and 6 bases, with 19 bases remaining between them. The CDR3 spells CASLALTGKPGELFF. The CDR3 nucleotides are TGTGCCAGCCTAGCCCTCACGGGGAAACCCGGGGAGCTGTTTTTT.

This clonotype was seen a few times. The chain couples TRBV14 to TRBJ1-2; D possibly corresponds to TRBD1 (6 bases). With 0 bases removed from V and 8 bases from J, the gap between germline ends came to 13 bases. CDR1 and CDR2 from the germline V gene are SGHDN and FVKESK. The CDR3 has 14 amino acids. This chain's CDR3 is CASSQEGGARGYTF. Written as DNA, the CDR3 is TGTGCCAGCAGCCAAGAGGGGGGGGCCCGCGGCTACACCTTC.

There are a few counts of this clonotype. The chain links TRBV5-5 to TRBJ2-2; 8 positions match TRBD1. Germline CDR1 is SGHKS and CDR2 is YYEKEE (reference sequence). V shed 5 bases, J shed 6 bases, and the junction held 12 bases outside the gene matches. The length of the CDR3 is 16 residues. The CDR3 loop is CASRDSGGAVAGELFF. The CDR3 DNA is TGTGCCAGCAGAGATTCAGGGGGCGCCGTGGCCGGGGAGCTGTTTTTT.

The sample holds a few counts of this clonotype. The chain links TRBV29-1 to TRBJ2-3; D tentatively fits TRBD1 or TRBD2 (5 bases each). Looked up from germline, CDR1 is SQVTM and CDR2 is ANQGSEA. The ends were cut back, 4 bases at V and 2 bases at J, with 13 bases in the middle. The CDR3 extends over 14 amino acids. The CDR3 here is CSVGPGLYTDTQYF. The CDR3 nucleotides are TGCAGCGTTGGTCCGGGGCTCTACACAGATACGCAGTATTTT.

The chain recombines TRBV27 with TRBJ2-1, with TRBD1 matching 8 bases. This CDR3 has 14 amino acids. V trimming: 8 bases; J trimming: 0 bases; junction bases outside the gene matches: 3. Germline CDR1 MNHEY, CDR2 SMNVEV (reference sequence). DNA for the CDR3: TGTGCCAGCGGCGACAGGGGCTCCTACAATGAGCAGTTCTTC. Protein sequence: CASGDRGSYNEQFF.

This clonotype occurred a few times. The V gene is TRBV20-1, the J gene TRBJ2-1; D is perhaps TRBD2 (5 bases). Germline CDR1 and CDR2: DFQATT and SNEGSKA (reference sequence). The CDR3 has 14 residues. V was trimmed by 1 base and J by 0 bases, leaving 7 bases between them. CDR3 coding DNA: TGCAGTGCTAGAGTGGGGAGCTCCTACAATGAGCAGTTCTTC. Translation gives CSARVGSSYNEQFF.

This clonotype came up a few times. The chain couples TRBV20-1 to TRBJ2-7; D is ambiguous. Germline-derived CDR1 and CDR2 are DFQATT and SNEGSKA (reference sequence). V was pared by 0 bases and J by 3 bases, with 3 bases between. The CDR3 is 11 amino acids. CDR3 DNA sequence: TGCAGTGCTAGAGAGGACTACGAGCAGTACTTC. Translation: CSAREDYEQYF.

The CDR3 loop reads CATSDSGTSGSEQFF. CDR3 coding DNA: TGTGCCACCAGTGACTCCGGGACTAGCGGGAGTGAGCAGTTCTTC. J is TRBJ2-1 and V is TRBV24-1, with TRBD2 identical over 14 bases. This CDR3 spans 15 amino acids. In germline, CDR1 is KGHDR, CDR2 SFDVKD. With V trimmed by 4 bases and J by 9 bases, 4 bases remained unmatched.

This clonotype was seen more than once but under ten times. The CDR3 DNA is TGTGCCAGCAGCTCTCATTGGACTCGCACCCCCACCTACGAGCAGTACTTC. This sequence encodes CASSSHWTRTPTYEQYF. The chain uses TRBV21-1 and TRBJ2-7; TRBD1 was called by the table and not checked on the DNA. TRBV21-1 is given as a pseudogene. The CDR3 consists of 17 residues.

Concerning this clonotype itself: The germline gene is not matched at one end of the junction; a read error may be the cause. The chain uses TRBV3-1 and TRBJ1-2; 8 bases are a match to TRBD1. Looked up from germline, CDR1 is LGHDT and CDR2 is YNNKEL (reference sequence). The CDR3 has 12 amino acids. The CDR3 nucleotides are TGTGCCAGCAGCCACGGGACAGGTAGCAGGAGGTTC. As protein: CASSHGTGSRRF.

The rearrangement uses TRBV7-3 and TRBJ2-1; D gene unclear. The germline V gene has CDR1 SGHTA and CDR2 FQGTGA. Deletions cut 4 bases from V and 2 bases from J, with 3 bases between. The CDR3 has 12 residues. The CDR3 DNA follows: TGTGCCAGCAGCTCCACCTACAATGAGCAGTTCTTC. Protein sequence: CASSSTYNEQFF.

The table lists this clonotype with a few counts. This CDR3 is CASTLAAPYNEQFF. DNA of the CDR3: TGTGCCAGCACCCTGGCGGCCCCCTACAATGAGCAGTTCTTC. The chain is built from TRBV12-3 or TRBV12-4 and TRBJ2-1; D remains unclear. The CDR3 has 14 residues. V lost 7 bases, J lost 2 bases, and 12 bases lay in between.

The chain combines TRBV18 with TRBJ2-7; D is perhaps TRBD2 (5 bases). The germline V gene has CDR1 KGHSH and CDR2 LQKENI. Trimming stripped 3 bases from V and 3 bases from J, with 9 bases between. CDR3 length: 13 amino acids. The CDR3 DNA is TGTGCCAGCTCACCCGGGATTGACTACGAGCAGTACTTC. It yields the protein CASSPGIDYEQYF.

The chain has TRBV5-1 and TRBJ2-1; the D is unclear. The V end lost 0 bases, the J end lost 5 bases, and 6 bases lay between the germline ends. From germline, CDR1 is SGHRS and CDR2 YFSETQ. The CDR3 has 13 amino acids. Here the CDR3 DNA reads TGCGCCAGCAGCTTGGTGCTGGACAATGAGCAGTTCTTC. Protein product: CASSLVLDNEQFF.

This clonotype has at least ten counts. The rearrangement joins TRBV3-1 to TRBJ1-3; D is unresolved. CDR3 length equals 15 residues. The V end was cut by 0 bases, the J end by 0 bases, with 6 bases between. CDR1 LGHDT and CDR2 YNNKEL come from the germline V gene (reference sequence). The CDR3 sequence is CASSQDGSSGNTIYF. As DNA, the CDR3 is TGTGCCAGCAGCCAAGACGGAAGCTCTGGAAACACCATATATTTT.

This clonotype was seen a handful of times. The gene calls are TRBV5-1 and TRBJ2-3, with D maybe TRBD2 (5 bases). CDR1 and CDR2 from the germline V gene are SGHRS and YFSETQ. This CDR3 has 17 amino acids. V was trimmed by 4 bases and J by 2 bases, leaving 20 bases between them. The CDR3 DNA reads TGCGCCAGCAGCCCCAACCCAACAAGCGGCCTCACAGATACGCAGTATTTT. As protein: CASSPNPTSGLTDTQYF.

The chain carries TRBV20-1 and TRBJ1-4; the D is unclear. This CDR3 spans 12 amino acids. The V and J ends lost 4 bases and 3 bases respectively, with 6 bases between them. CDR1 and CDR2 (germline): DFQATT, SNEGSKA (reference sequence). CDR3 sequence (DNA): TGCAGTGCTATCGGGGCTAATGAAAAACTGTTTTTT. Translation gives CSAIGANEKLFF.

This chain connects TRBV3-1 to TRBJ2-7; the D gene is possibly TRBD2 (6 bases). Per germline, CDR1 LGHDT and CDR2 YNNKEL (reference sequence). The CDR3 has 15 residues. V lost 4 bases to trimming and J lost 6 bases, with 19 bases between them. The CDR3 DNA reads as TGTGCCAGCAGCCTCCAGGTGACTAGATTGAGCGAGCAGTACTTC. Translation: CASSLQVTRLSEQYF.

This clonotype came up a few times. The chain joins TRBV10-3 to TRBJ2-7, with 8 nucleotides matching TRBD2. Losses at the gene ends were 7 bases for V and 2 bases for J; bases not matched to a gene: 4. Germline CDR1 is ENHRY and CDR2 is SYGVKD. This CDR3 has 13 residues. The CDR3 region is CAIKGLGTYEQYF. The CDR3 coding sequence is TGTGCCATCAAGGGACTAGGGACCTACGAGCAGTACTTC.

This clonotype was seen ten or more times. This rearrangement joins TRBV5-1 to TRBJ2-5, with D unclear. The CDR3 covers 13 residues. V was shortened by 1 base and J by 4 bases, with 8 bases between the two germline ends. Germline V CDR1 and CDR2: SGHRS, YFSETQ. The CDR3 is CASSLKRRETQYF. In DNA form, the CDR3 reads TGCGCCAGCAGCTTGAAAAGGCGAGAGACCCAGTACTTC.